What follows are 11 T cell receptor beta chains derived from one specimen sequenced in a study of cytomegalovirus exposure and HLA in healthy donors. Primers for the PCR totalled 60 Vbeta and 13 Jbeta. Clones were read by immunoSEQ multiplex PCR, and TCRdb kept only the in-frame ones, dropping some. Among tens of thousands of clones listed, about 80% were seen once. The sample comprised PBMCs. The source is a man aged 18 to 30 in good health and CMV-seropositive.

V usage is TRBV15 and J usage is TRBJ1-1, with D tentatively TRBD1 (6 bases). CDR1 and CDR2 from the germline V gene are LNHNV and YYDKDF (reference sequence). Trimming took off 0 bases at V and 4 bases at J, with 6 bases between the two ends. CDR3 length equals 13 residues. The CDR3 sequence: CATSRDRGTEAFF. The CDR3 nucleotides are TGTGCCACCAGCAGAGACAGGGGCACTGAAGCTTTCTTT.

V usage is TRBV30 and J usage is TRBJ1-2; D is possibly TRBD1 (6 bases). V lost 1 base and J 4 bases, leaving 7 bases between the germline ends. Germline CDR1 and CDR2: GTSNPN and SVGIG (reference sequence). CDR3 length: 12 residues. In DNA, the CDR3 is TGTGCCTGGAGTGGGACAGCCTATGGCTACACCTTC. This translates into CAWSGTAYGYTF.

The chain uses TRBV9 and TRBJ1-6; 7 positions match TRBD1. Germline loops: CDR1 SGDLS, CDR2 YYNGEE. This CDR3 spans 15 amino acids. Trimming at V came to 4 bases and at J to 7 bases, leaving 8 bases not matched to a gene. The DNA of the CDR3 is TGTGCCAGCAGCACTACGACAGGGCTAAATTCACCCCTCCACTTT. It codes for CASSTTTGLNSPLHF.

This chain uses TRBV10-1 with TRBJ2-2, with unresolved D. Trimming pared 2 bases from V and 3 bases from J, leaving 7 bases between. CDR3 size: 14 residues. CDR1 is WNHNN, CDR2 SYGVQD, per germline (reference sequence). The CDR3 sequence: CASSEASHTGELFF. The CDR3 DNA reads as TGCGCCAGCAGTGAGGCCAGTCACACCGGGGAGCTGTTTTTT.

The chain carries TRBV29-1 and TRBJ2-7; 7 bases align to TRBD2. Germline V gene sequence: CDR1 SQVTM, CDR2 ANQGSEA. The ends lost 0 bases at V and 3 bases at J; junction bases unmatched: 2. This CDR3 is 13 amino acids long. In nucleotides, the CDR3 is TGCAGCGTTGAAGATGGGGAGGGCTACGAGCAGTACTTC. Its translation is CSVEDGEGYEQYF.

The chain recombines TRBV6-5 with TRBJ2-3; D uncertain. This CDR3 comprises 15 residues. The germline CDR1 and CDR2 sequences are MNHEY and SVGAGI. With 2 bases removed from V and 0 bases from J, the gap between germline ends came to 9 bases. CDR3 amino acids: CASSYRVPSTDTQYF. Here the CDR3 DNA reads TGTGCCAGCAGTTACCGGGTACCTAGCACAGATACGCAGTATTTT.

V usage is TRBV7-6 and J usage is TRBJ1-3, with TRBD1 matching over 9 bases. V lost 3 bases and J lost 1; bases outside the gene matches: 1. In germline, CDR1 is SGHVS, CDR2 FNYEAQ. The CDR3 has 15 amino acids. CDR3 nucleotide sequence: TGTGCCAGCAGCTTCGGACAGGGGTCTGGAAACACCATATATTTT. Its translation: CASSFGQGSGNTIYF.

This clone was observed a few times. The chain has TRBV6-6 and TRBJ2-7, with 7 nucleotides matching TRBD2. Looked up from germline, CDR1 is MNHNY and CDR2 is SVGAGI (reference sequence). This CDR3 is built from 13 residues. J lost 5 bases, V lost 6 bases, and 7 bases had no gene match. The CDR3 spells CASSWTTSHEQYF. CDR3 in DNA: TGTGCCAGCAGCTGGACGACTAGCCACGAGCAGTACTTC.

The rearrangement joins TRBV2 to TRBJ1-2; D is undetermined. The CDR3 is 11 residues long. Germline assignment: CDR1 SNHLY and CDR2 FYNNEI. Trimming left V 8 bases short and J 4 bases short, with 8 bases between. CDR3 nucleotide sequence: TGTGCCAGCGGGCCTGCCTATGGCTACACCTTC. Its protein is CASGPAYGYTF.

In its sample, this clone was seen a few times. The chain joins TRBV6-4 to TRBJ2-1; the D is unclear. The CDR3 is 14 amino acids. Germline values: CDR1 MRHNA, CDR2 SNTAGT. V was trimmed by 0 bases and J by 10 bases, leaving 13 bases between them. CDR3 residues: CASSDSDSTEEQFF. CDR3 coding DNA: TGTGCCAGCAGTGACTCTGACTCTACGGAGGAGCAGTTCTTC.

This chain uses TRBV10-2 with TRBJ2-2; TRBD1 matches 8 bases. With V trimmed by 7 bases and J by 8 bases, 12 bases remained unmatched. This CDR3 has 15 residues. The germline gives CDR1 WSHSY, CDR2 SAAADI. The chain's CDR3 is CASKSTGATEGELFF. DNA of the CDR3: TGCGCCAGCAAATCGACAGGGGCTACAGAGGGGGAGCTGTTTTTT.